This T cell receptor beta chain was sequenced during a study of T-cell reconstitution after alpha-beta-depleted transplantation in children. Preparation of the TCRbeta library was carried out with unique molecular identifiers. TCRdb passed the PCR reads through MiXCR, listing each CDR3 protein once. The sample carries about 540,000 distinct CDR3 sequences, about a sixth recorded once. This CDR3 is 13 amino acids long. Germline V lookup: CDR1 SGHRS, CDR2 YFSETQ. Trimming cost V 6 bases and J 2 bases; bases outside gene matches: 3. This specimen was PBMCs from the stem cell graft donor, taken from the stem cell graft. The chain has TRBV5-1 and TRBJ1-2, with 8 bases fitting TRBD1. This TCR came from a human donor who donated a stem cell graft to a child with acute lymphoblastic leukemia. DNA for the CDR3: TGCGCCAGCACGACAGGGGAGAACTATGGCTACACCTTC. It yields the protein CASTTGENYGYTF.